The T cell receptor (beta chain) described here comes from a study of control samples from healthy donors and cancer patients. Sequencing used immunoSEQ multiplex PCR; TCRdb keeps in-frame clones, though not all of them. This table has about 160,000 clones, around 95% appearing once. The V end was cut by 4 bases, the J end by 6 bases, with 15 bases between. Germline values: CDR1 LGHNA, CDR2 YSLEER. The length of the CDR3 is 14 residues. The sequenced sample consisted of blood. The TCR sequence derives from a woman aged 40 to 50 in good health. The chain uses TRBV4-3 and TRBJ1-1; D may be TRBD1 (5 bases). The chain's CDR3 is CASSPILWGPEAFF. CDR3 sequence (DNA): TGCGCCAGCAGCCCCATCCTGTGGGGCCCTGAAGCTTTCTTT.